Below are 32 T cell receptor beta chains sequenced from a single sample in a study of vaccination and CD4 T cells after COVID-19. The Oncomine TCR Beta short-read assay sequenced DNA from cultured CD4+ T cells. From the PCR reads, TCRdb called clonotypes with MiXCR, one entry per CDR3 protein. The sample carries 12,000 to 15,000 distinct CDR3 sequences, around 73% recorded once. The treatment denotes: approximately 9-day PBMC culture with coronavirus spike peptide pools or control peptides (ViraFEST assay). These receptors have no known antigen. Sequencing was done on a sample of CD4+ T cells from blood, cultured in vitro. The receptors originated from a human donor who had recovered from COVID-19.

The chain recombines TRBV19 with TRBJ1-1; TRBD1 might be the D (6 bases). Germline V lookup: CDR1 LNHDA, CDR2 SQIVND (reference sequence). The CDR3 covers 15 residues. V lost 3 bases, J lost 0 bases, and 11 bases lay in between. This chain's CDR3 is CASSMGGKVNTEAFF. CDR3 DNA sequence: TGTGCCAGTAGTATGGGGGGCAAGGTGAACACTGAAGCTTTCTTT.

This clonotype was seen a handful of times. The J gene is TRBJ1-5, the V gene TRBV6-2 or TRBV6-3; D remains unclear. CDR3 length equals 15 residues. Germline lookup yields CDR1 MNHEY and CDR2 SVGEGT. Between the trimmed V and J ends, which lost 5 bases and 0 bases, there was a span of 11 bases. CDR3 DNA sequence: TGTGCCAGCAGTAAGGACCAATATAGCAATCAGCCCCAGCATTTT. Its protein product is CASSKDQYSNQPQHF.

V and J are TRBV6-5 and TRBJ2-3, with a tentative D call TRBD1 (6 bases). V was trimmed by 6 bases and J by 0 bases, leaving 10 bases between them. Germline V gene data show CDR1 as MNHEY and CDR2 as SVGAGI. The CDR3 loop spans 14 amino acids. The CDR3 spells CASSYRASTDTQYF. CDR3 coding DNA: TGTGCCAGCAGCTACAGGGCCAGCACAGATACGCAGTATTTT.

The chain carries TRBV6-1 and TRBJ2-7, with D hard to call. Trimming cost V 2 bases and J 9 bases, with 14 bases left between them. The germline V gene encodes CDR1 MNHNS and CDR2 SASEGT. The CDR3 length is 13 residues. The CDR3 sequence: CASSETHVAGQYF. The CDR3 DNA follows: TGTGCCAGCAGTGAAACCCACGTAGCAGGGCAGTACTTC.

This clonotype showed up just a few times. V is TRBV24-1 and J is TRBJ1-2; D not resolved. CDR3 size: 13 residues. Trimming removed 6 bases from V and 5 bases from J, with 12 bases in between. Germline loops: CDR1 KGHDR, CDR2 SFDVKD. The CDR3 DNA reads as TGTGCCACCAGTAGGAGACAAGGGTATGGCTACACCTTC. This translates into CATSRRQGYGYTF.

This clonotype was picked up one time. This chain joins TRBV7-2 and TRBJ2-5; perhaps TRBD2 as D (7 bases). The germline gives CDR1 SGHTA, CDR2 FQGNSA. The CDR3 runs 13 residues. Trimming stripped 3 bases from V and 5 bases from J, with 10 bases between. The CDR3: CASSLGGPETQYF. The CDR3 region has the DNA TGTGCCAGCAGCTTGGGGGGGCCGGAGACCCAGTACTTC.

The chain recombines TRBV7-2 with TRBJ2-1; D is uncertain. This CDR3 is built from 13 residues. From germline, CDR1 is SGHTA and CDR2 FQGNSA. Trimming stripped 5 bases from V and 1 base from J, with 6 bases between. The CDR3 protein is CASSLVSYNEQFF. CDR3 sequence (DNA): TGTGCCAGCAGCCTTGTTTCCTACAATGAGCAGTTCTTC.

The chain combines TRBV20-1 with TRBJ2-3; 9 nucleotides align to TRBD2. CDR1 is DFQATT, CDR2 SNEGSKA, per germline (reference sequence). V dropped 3 bases and J dropped 5; count of bases not matched to a gene: 6. The length of the CDR3 is 14 residues. The CDR3 coding sequence is TGCAGTGCTAGGGCTGGACTAGCGATAGATACGCAGTATTTT. Amino acid sequence: CSARAGLAIDTQYF.

The V and J genes are TRBV6-4 and TRBJ1-1, with D unclear. The CDR3 covers 14 residues. V lost 6 bases to trimming and J lost 0 bases, with 11 bases between them. CDR1 and CDR2 (germline): MRHNA, SNTAGT. The CDR3 region has the DNA TGTGCCAGCAGACCCACAGACCTGAACACTGAAGCTTTCTTT. Its translation is CASRPTDLNTEAFF.

The chain links TRBV7-2 to TRBJ2-2, with 11 bases lining up with TRBD2. The CDR3 sequence is 16 residues long. The V gene's germline CDR1 is SGHTA and CDR2 FQGNSA. V lost 3 bases, J lost 4 bases, and 4 bases stayed unmatched. CDR3: CASSFVSGRATGELFF. CDR3 DNA sequence: TGTGCCAGCAGCTTCGTTAGCGGGAGGGCCACCGGGGAGCTGTTTTTT.

This clonotype was detected once. The chain carries TRBV12-3 or TRBV12-4 and TRBJ1-5, with D uncertain. The CDR3 has 13 residues. Trimming shortened V by 1 base and J by 5 bases, and 6 bases separated the two germline ends. The CDR3 DNA reads as TGTGCCAGCAGTTTAGGGCGCCATCAGCCCCAGCATTTT. It codes for CASSLGRHQPQHF.

This chain uses TRBV20-1 with TRBJ2-3; no clear D gene. The CDR3 totals 13 residues. Germline V gene lookup returns CDR1 DFQATT and CDR2 SNEGSKA (reference sequence). V lost 6 bases to trimming and J lost 5 bases, with 15 bases between them. CDR3 loop: CSAHIGPGDTQYF. The CDR3 nucleotides read TGCAGTGCACATATCGGGCCGGGAGATACGCAGTATTTT.

The chain links TRBV30 to TRBJ1-6; TRBD1 agrees at 8 bases. The CDR3 totals 15 residues. CDR1 is GTSNPN, CDR2 SVGIG, per germline (reference sequence). The V segment lost 3 bases and the J segment 10 bases; nucleotides outside the gene matches: 11. This CDR3 is CAWRRPTGANSPLHF. The CDR3 nucleotides read TGTGCCTGGAGGCGTCCGACAGGGGCGAACTCACCCCTCCACTTT. The full variable domain, its missing parts supplied by reference TRBV30 and TRBJ1-6, is SQTIHQWPATLVQPVGSPLSLECTVEGTSNPNLYWYRQAAGRGLQLLFYSVGIGQISSEVPQNLSASRPQDRQFILSSKKLLLSDSGFYLCAWRRPTGANSPLHFGNGTRLTVT.

This clonotype has just a few counts. The chain carries TRBV7-8 and TRBJ2-7; a possible D gene is TRBD2 (6 bases). The CDR3 runs 16 residues. Per germline, CDR1 SGHVS and CDR2 FQNEAQ. Trimming left V 8 bases short and J 2 bases short, with 22 bases between. This CDR3 reads CASRQVGRESTYEQYF. The CDR3 nucleotides are TGTGCCAGCCGGCAGGTCGGGCGGGAATCAACCTACGAGCAGTACTTC.

V usage is TRBV7-7 and J usage is TRBJ2-5; weak D call: TRBD2 (6 bases). Trimming cost V 2 bases and J 2 bases, with 9 bases left between them. From germline, CDR1 is SSHAT and CDR2 FNYEAQ (reference sequence). This CDR3 contains 14 residues. The CDR3 region has the DNA TGTGCCAGCAGCTTATCGGCGGGGCAAGAGACCCAGTACTTC. Translation gives CASSLSAGQETQYF. Using reference TRBV7-7 and TRBJ2-5 for the parts outside the CDR3, the full variable domain is GAGVSQSPRYKVTKRGQDVTLRCDPISSHATLYWYQQALGQGPEFLTYFNYEAQPDKSGLPSDRFSAERPEGSISTLTIQRTEQRDSAMYRCASSLSAGQETQYFGPGTRLLVL.

Written as DNA, the CDR3 is TGTGCCAGCAGTTTACTACAGGGCCAAAACTATGGCTACACCTTC. This sequence encodes CASSLLQGQNYGYTF. This chain uses TRBV28 with TRBJ1-2; D is perhaps TRBD1 (6 bases). The CDR3 has 15 amino acids. CDR1 is MDHEN and CDR2 is SYDVKM in the germline V gene. V was clipped by 2 bases and J by 2 bases, with 12 bases between them.

The CDR3 reads CASSFYQGSNQPQHF. For the CDR3, the DNA is TGTGCCAGCAGTTTTTACCAGGGCTCAAATCAGCCCCAGCATTTT. The V gene is TRBV27, the J gene TRBJ1-5; D may be TRBD1 (5 bases). The germline V gene encodes CDR1 MNHEY and CDR2 SMNVEV (reference sequence). The CDR3 has 15 amino acids. Trimming shortened V by 3 bases and J by 4 bases, and 13 bases separated the two germline ends.

This chain uses TRBV28 with TRBJ2-6; 11 nucleotides agree with TRBD2. Germline assignment: CDR1 MDHEN and CDR2 SYDVKM. J lost 0 bases, V lost 5 bases, and 15 bases had no gene match. This CDR3 has 21 residues. CDR3 nucleotides: TGTGCCAGCAGTCACAGACGGGGTAGCGGGAGGGGTAGCTCTGGGGCCAACGTCCTGACTTTC. Amino acid sequence: CASSHRRGSGRGSSGANVLTF.

The V and J genes are TRBV19 and TRBJ2-7, with 7 bases aligning to TRBD1. This CDR3 contains 15 residues. Germline-derived CDR1 and CDR2 are LNHDA and SQIVND (reference sequence). Trimming cost V 5 bases and J 6 bases; bases outside gene matches: 13. This chain's CDR3 is CASSVSGRGTGEQYF. The CDR3 bases are TGTGCCAGTAGTGTCAGCGGCAGGGGGACCGGCGAGCAGTACTTC.

This clonotype appeared a single time. The rearrangement joins TRBV20-1 to TRBJ1-5; no firm D call. This CDR3 is 12 amino acids long. Germline V gene sequence: CDR1 DFQATT, CDR2 SNEGSKA (reference sequence). V was trimmed by 2 bases and J by 0 bases, leaving 2 bases between them. The CDR3 sequence: CSARSSNQPQHF. The CDR3 coding sequence is TGCAGTGCTAGAAGTAGCAATCAGCCCCAGCATTTT.

CDR3 loop: CASSLTSGGGGTTDTQYF. The CDR3 DNA sequence: TGTGCCAGCAGCTTAACTAGCGGGGGAGGTGGGACCACAGATACGCAGTATTTT. V and J are TRBV7-3 and TRBJ2-3; 9 bases match TRBD2. With V trimmed by 0 bases and J by 2 bases, 9 bases remained unmatched. CDR1 is SGHTA and CDR2 is FQGTGA in the germline V gene. The CDR3 loop spans 18 amino acids.

The chain is built from TRBV5-1 and TRBJ2-3; D possibly corresponds to TRBD1 (5 bases). Germline V gene sequence: CDR1 SGHRS, CDR2 YFSETQ. This CDR3 region has 17 residues. V was shortened by 3 bases and J by 0 bases, with 17 bases between the two germline ends. The CDR3 is CASSSTPGFSSTDTQYF. The CDR3, as DNA: TGCGCCAGCAGCTCAACCCCAGGGTTCTCTAGCACAGATACGCAGTATTTT.

This chain uses TRBV12-3 or TRBV12-4 with TRBJ2-3; 7 bases fit TRBD2. V lost 5 bases to trimming and J lost 5 bases; unmatched junction nucleotides: 10. This CDR3 comprises 15 residues. CDR3 sequence: CASSQLGLVGDTQYF. The CDR3 nucleotides are TGTGCCAGCAGTCAACTAGGACTAGTAGGAGATACGCAGTATTTT.

The rearrangement uses TRBV20-1 and TRBJ2-3; no definite D call. The CDR3 length is 13 residues. V was trimmed by 4 bases and J by 2 bases, leaving 10 bases between them. The germline CDR1 and CDR2 sequences are DFQATT and SNEGSKA (reference sequence). The CDR3 bases are TGCAGTGCTAAGCGTACCCTCACAGATACGCAGTATTTT. Its translation: CSAKRTLTDTQYF.

The chain joins TRBV12-3 or TRBV12-4 to TRBJ1-1; D call uncertain. The length of the CDR3 is 12 residues. V was shortened by 3 bases and J by 10 bases, with 12 bases between the two germline ends. For the CDR3, the DNA is TGTGCCAGCAGTTTTGAGACCCCTGCAGCTTTCTTT. Translating it yields CASSFETPAAFF.

The chain combines TRBV6-5 with TRBJ1-5, with D unresolved. V dropped 0 bases and J dropped 5 bases, with 2 bases sitting between them. Germline V CDR1 and CDR2: MNHEY, SVGAGI. The CDR3 has 12 residues. The CDR3 sequence is CASSYSDQPQHF. The CDR3 nucleotides are TGTGCCAGCAGTTACTCCGATCAGCCCCAGCATTTT.

The chain uses TRBV20-1 and TRBJ2-7; possibly TRBD1 for D (6 bases). Germline CDR1 is DFQATT and CDR2 is SNEGSKA (reference sequence). The CDR3 has 18 amino acids. V was shortened by 3 bases and J by 0 bases, with 24 bases between the two germline ends. CDR3 in amino acids: CSASPPLWGQPPSYEQYF. In nucleotides, the CDR3 is TGCAGTGCTAGTCCTCCCCTTTGGGGGCAGCCGCCCTCCTACGAGCAGTACTTC.

This sequence joins TRBV20-1 and TRBJ2-5; TRBD2 agrees at 12 bases. Germline V gene data show CDR1 as DFQATT and CDR2 as SNEGSKA (reference sequence). CDR3 length: 16 residues. The V gene end was trimmed by 3 bases and the J gene end by 2 bases; junction bases not matched to a gene: 7. DNA of the CDR3: TGCAGTGCTAGCTGGACTAGCGGGAAAAGGCAAGAGACCCAGTACTTC. Translation: CSASWTSGKRQETQYF.

The V call is TRBV19, the J call TRBJ1-5; 8 bases are shared with TRBD1. Per germline, CDR1 LNHDA and CDR2 SQIVND (reference sequence). V trimming: 2 bases; J trimming: 5 bases; junction bases outside the gene matches: 11. The CDR3 loop spans 17 amino acids. CDR3: CASSIYRGMGLDQPQHF. CDR3 DNA: TGTGCCAGTAGTATATACAGGGGGATGGGGCTTGATCAGCCCCAGCATTTT.

This chain uses TRBV19 with TRBJ1-1; 8 positions agree with TRBD1. Germline V CDR1 and CDR2: LNHDA, SQIVND (reference sequence). The V and J ends lost 6 bases and 0 bases, in that order; junction bases with no gene match: 6. There are 15 residues in the CDR3. This CDR3 reads CASRTPGGVNTEAFF. CDR3 DNA: TGTGCCAGTAGGACCCCAGGGGGCGTGAACACTGAAGCTTTCTTT.

This clonotype showed up just a few times. The chain employs TRBV27 and TRBJ1-5; possible D gene TRBD1, 5 bases. Germline-derived CDR1 and CDR2 are MNHEY and SMNVEV (reference sequence). This CDR3 comprises 15 residues. V was clipped by 2 bases and J by 3 bases, with 11 bases between them. The CDR3 DNA sequence: TGTGCCAGCAGTTTAGCCGGGGCGTACAATCAGCCCCAGCATTTT. It translates to CASSLAGAYNQPQHF.

This chain joins TRBV20-1 and TRBJ2-5; D remains unclear. Trimming shortened V by 3 bases and J by 1 base, and 12 bases separated the two germline ends. The germline V gene encodes CDR1 DFQATT and CDR2 SNEGSKA (reference sequence). This CDR3 is 14 amino acids long. CDR3: CSASDPRGQETQYF. As DNA, the CDR3 is TGCAGTGCTAGCGATCCCCGAGGCCAAGAGACCCAGTACTTC.